Shown below are 27 T cell receptor beta chains from a single sample sequenced in a study of blood T cell repertoires in COVID-19. The data were produced by immunoSEQ multiplex PCR, yet TCRdb's version contains in-frame clones alone and is incomplete. The sample lists about 130,000 clones; over 75% were seen once. Sample: peripheral blood. All receptors come from a woman of 80 years or more with acute or convalescent COVID-19.

The chain is built from TRBV5-1 and TRBJ2-1, with D possibly being TRBD2 (5 bases). Germline lookup yields CDR1 SGHRS and CDR2 YFSETQ. The CDR3 is 14 residues long. The V end was cut by 6 bases, the J end by 0 bases, with 10 bases between. The CDR3, as DNA: TGCGCCAGCAAGAAGCGGTCCTCCTACAATGAGCAGTTCTTC. This sequence encodes CASKKRSSYNEQFF.

This chain joins TRBV4-2 and TRBJ2-3; the D gene is possibly TRBD1 (6 bases). The CDR3 is 15 amino acids. Trimming took off 0 bases at V and 1 base at J, with 8 bases between the two ends. Germline assignment: CDR1 LGHNA and CDR2 YNFKEQ. The CDR3 is CASSQEPGGTDTQYF. DNA for the CDR3: TGTGCCAGCAGCCAAGAGCCAGGGGGCACAGATACGCAGTATTTT.

This chain uses TRBV9 with TRBJ2-5; 16 nucleotides agree with TRBD2. This CDR3 has 17 amino acids. J lost 1 base, V lost 3 bases, and 3 bases had no gene match. Germline CDR1 SGDLS, CDR2 YYNGEE. This chain's CDR3 is CASSDGTSGGAQETQYF. Written as DNA, the CDR3 is TGTGCCAGCAGCGATGGGACTAGCGGGGGGGCCCAAGAGACCCAGTACTTC.

The chain recombines TRBV4-3 with TRBJ2-5, with 9 bases aligning to TRBD1. After removal of 1 base from V and 2 bases from J, the junction contained 8 bases not matched to a gene. The length of the CDR3 is 17 residues. Germline V lookup: CDR1 LGHNA, CDR2 YSLEER. CDR3 loop: CASSQAGDRDPQETQYF. Here the CDR3 DNA reads TGCGCCAGCAGCCAAGCAGGGGACAGGGACCCGCAAGAGACCCAGTACTTC.

The chain is built from TRBV5-6 and TRBJ1-6; 10 bases match TRBD1. The CDR3 extends over 14 amino acids. Germline loops: CDR1 SGHDT, CDR2 YYEEEE. Trimming at V came to 7 bases and at J to 9 bases, leaving 7 bases not matched to a gene. The CDR3 sequence is CASGTGARGSPLHF. In nucleotides, the CDR3 is TGTGCCAGCGGGACAGGGGCCCGGGGTTCACCCCTCCACTTT.

V gene TRBV2 combines with J gene TRBJ2-1; 8 bases are a match to TRBD2. V trimming: 5 bases; J trimming: 13 bases; junction bases outside the gene matches: 10. There are 13 residues in the CDR3. Germline V gene lookup returns CDR1 SNHLY and CDR2 FYNNEI. The CDR3 spells CASSMERRGDQFF. The CDR3 region has the DNA TGTGCCAGCAGTATGGAAAGGCGGGGGGACCAGTTCTTC.

The rearrangement uses TRBV9 and TRBJ2-1; possible D gene TRBD2, 6 bases. The CDR3 consists of 17 residues. Trimming stripped 0 bases from V and 0 bases from J, with 13 bases between. Germline assignment: CDR1 SGDLS and CDR2 YYNGEE. Written as DNA, the CDR3 is TGTGCCAGCAGCGTAGCTAAGCGGGCGAGCTCCTACAATGAGCAGTTCTTC. Encoded protein: CASSVAKRASSYNEQFF.

The V and J genes are TRBV7-8 and TRBJ1-2; D is unresolved. Germline CDR1 SGHVS, CDR2 FQNEAQ. The CDR3 contains 15 residues. The V end was cut by 3 bases, the J end by 8 bases, with 19 bases between. The CDR3 nucleotides are TGTGCCAGCAGCTTTATCACGGCAGGCCCCCGAGGCTACACCTTC. Its translation is CASSFITAGPRGYTF.

The chain links TRBV29-1 to TRBJ1-2; possible D gene TRBD1, 6 bases. CDR1 is SQVTM, CDR2 ANQGSEA, per germline. V was shortened by 1 base and J by 7 bases, with 13 bases between the two germline ends. The CDR3 runs 13 residues. The CDR3 protein is CSVEATTGGGYTF. The CDR3 DNA follows: TGCAGCGTTGAAGCGACGACAGGTGGTGGCTACACCTTC.

The chain has TRBV19 and TRBJ1-1; D gene uncertain. Germline V CDR1 and CDR2: LNHDA, SQIVND (reference sequence). There are 13 residues in the CDR3. The germline V and J ends were trimmed by 6 bases and 0 bases, with 8 bases remaining between them. This CDR3 reads CASRSGMNTEAFF. CDR3 bases: TGTGCCAGTAGATCGGGGATGAACACTGAAGCTTTCTTT.

The chain links TRBV5-4 to TRBJ1-1; D gene unclear. The CDR3 totals 12 residues. Per germline, CDR1 SGHNT and CDR2 YYREEE (reference sequence). Trimming removed 4 bases from V and 7 bases from J, with 11 bases in between. CDR3 DNA sequence: TGTGCCAGCAGCCTGAGCGGGCGTGAAGCTTTCTTT. It translates to CASSLSGREAFF.

J is TRBJ2-2 and V is TRBV11-2, with a tentative D call TRBD1 (6 bases). The V and J ends lost 7 bases and 7 bases respectively, with 13 bases between them. Germline V gives CDR1 SGHAT, CDR2 FQNNGV. This CDR3 is built from 13 residues. CDR3 in amino acids: CASKQGYGGELFF. The DNA for the CDR3 is TGTGCCAGCAAACAGGGCTATGGCGGGGAGCTGTTTTTT.

The gene calls are TRBV3-1 (or the pseudogene TRBV3-2) and TRBJ1-6; D not certain. The CDR3 is 13 residues long. The V end was cut by 10 bases, the J end by 8 bases, with 15 bases between. Germline-derived CDR1 and CDR2 are LGHDT and YNNKEL (reference sequence). The CDR3 spells CATRRSPDSPLHF. For the CDR3, the DNA is TGTGCCACGCGCCGGAGCCCCGATTCACCCCTCCACTTT.

The V and J genes are TRBV5-1 and TRBJ1-6, with D unresolved. This CDR3 comprises 15 residues. V was trimmed by 3 bases and J by 6 bases, leaving 13 bases between them. CDR1 is SGHRS, CDR2 YFSETQ, per germline. CDR3 region: CASSSRGMPNSPLHF. In DNA, the CDR3 is TGCGCCAGCAGCTCTCGGGGTATGCCTAATTCACCCCTCCACTTT. Full variable domain (rest looked up from reference TRBV5-1 and TRBJ1-6): KAGVTQTPRYLIKTRGQQVTLSCSPISGHRSVSWYQQTPGQGLQFLFEYFSETQRNKGNFPGRFSGRQFSNSRSEMNVSTLELGDSALYLCASSSRGMPNSPLHFGNGTRLTVT.

This rearrangement joins TRBV29-1 to TRBJ1-2, with D perhaps TRBD1 (5 bases). The CDR3 length is 13 residues. V shed 7 bases and J shed 1 base, with 13 bases lying between them. Germline V CDR1 and CDR2: SQVTM, ANQGSEA. The CDR3 region has the DNA TGCAGCGCCCCGGACACCGATAACTATGGCTACACCTTC. Protein sequence: CSAPDTDNYGYTF.

The chain uses TRBV3-1 (or the pseudogene TRBV3-2) and TRBJ1-2; D call uncertain. In germline, CDR1 is LGHDT, CDR2 YNNKEL (reference sequence). This CDR3 is built from 12 residues. Trimming left V 1 base short and J 5 bases short, with 5 bases between. This CDR3 is CASSQVSYGYTF. In nucleotides, the CDR3 is TGTGCCAGCAGCCAAGTTTCGTATGGCTACACCTTC.

This chain links TRBV7-3 with TRBJ2-2; D perhaps matches TRBD1 (5 bases). Trimming pared 5 bases from V and 0 bases from J, leaving 10 bases between. Germline V lookup: CDR1 SGHTA, CDR2 FQGTGA. The CDR3 is 15 residues long. The CDR3 reads CASSPTVSNTGELFF. The CDR3 DNA follows: TGTGCCAGCAGCCCGACAGTTTCGAACACCGGGGAGCTGTTTTTT.

The rearrangement uses TRBV9 and TRBJ1-2; TRBD1 aligns across 7 bases. The CDR3 contains 15 residues. Germline V gene data show CDR1 as SGDLS and CDR2 as YYNGEE. V lost 3 bases and J lost 3; bases outside the gene matches: 8. In nucleotides, the CDR3 is TGTGCCAGCAGCGCCGGACAGGATCCCCACTATGGCTACACCTTC. Protein sequence: CASSAGQDPHYGYTF.

This clone was recorded only once. The V and J genes are TRBV4-1 and TRBJ1-2; tentative D call: TRBD1 (6 bases). The CDR3 consists of 14 residues. Trimming pared 0 bases from V and 4 bases from J, leaving 9 bases between. Germline lookup yields CDR1 MGHRA and CDR2 YSYEKL. DNA of the CDR3: TGCGCCAGCAGCCAAGACGACAGGATCTATGGCTACACCTTC. Its protein product is CASSQDDRIYGYTF.

J is TRBJ1-1 and V is TRBV11-2; the match to TRBD1 covers 8 bases. This CDR3 is built from 14 residues. Per germline, CDR1 SGHAT and CDR2 FQNNGV. Unmatched junction bases numbered 3, after V lost 3 bases and J lost 3 bases. Here the CDR3 reads CASSFRQGYTEAFF. CDR3 coding DNA: TGTGCCAGCAGCTTTCGACAGGGGTACACTGAAGCTTTCTTT.

The chain uses TRBV7-6 and TRBJ1-3; 7 bases map to TRBD1. The J segment lost 0 bases and the V segment lost 5 bases, leaving 10 bases of the junction unmatched. The CDR3 is 17 amino acids. CDR1 and CDR2 (germline): SGHVS, FNYEAQ. CDR3 region: CASSPRPGQASGNTIYF. In nucleotides, the CDR3 is TGTGCCAGCAGCCCCCGTCCCGGACAGGCCTCTGGAAACACCATATATTTT.

The genes are TRBV7-9 and TRBJ2-1; TRBD1 matches at 10 bases. Germline V lookup: CDR1 SEHNR, CDR2 FQNEAQ (reference sequence). Trimming at V came to 3 bases and at J to 4 bases, leaving 3 bases not matched to a gene. The CDR3 runs 15 residues. CDR3 sequence (DNA): TGTGCCAGCAGCTTGACAGGGGGCTTGTACAATGAGCAGTTCTTC. Its protein product is CASSLTGGLYNEQFF.

This clone was observed a single time. This rearrangement joins TRBV3-1 (or the pseudogene TRBV3-2) to TRBJ1-2; possibly TRBD1 for D (6 bases). Trimming removed 4 bases at V and 4 bases at J, with 16 bases between. The CDR3 length is 15 residues. CDR1 and CDR2 from the germline V gene are LGHDT and YNNKEL (reference sequence). CDR3 protein: CASSPVHTGSYGYTF. The CDR3 nucleotides are TGTGCCAGCAGCCCGGTACACACAGGGAGCTATGGCTACACCTTC.

This clone has a handful of counts. The chain recombines TRBV5-1 with TRBJ1-5; 10 bases align to TRBD1. The CDR3 runs to 17 residues. CDR1 is SGHRS and CDR2 is YFSETQ in the germline V gene. V trimming: 4 bases; J trimming: 0 bases; junction bases outside the gene matches: 7. CDR3 region: CASSVGQGPYSNQPQHF. CDR3 DNA sequence: TGCGCCAGCAGCGTGGGACAGGGGCCGTATAGCAATCAGCCCCAGCATTTT.

The gene calls are TRBV2 and TRBJ1-2; the D gene is possibly TRBD1 (5 bases). This CDR3 is 13 amino acids long. Germline lookup yields CDR1 SNHLY and CDR2 FYNNEI. Trimming left V 5 bases short and J 3 bases short, with 10 bases between. The CDR3 sequence is CASSQGLDYGYTF. The CDR3 region has the DNA TGTGCCAGCAGTCAGGGCTTGGACTATGGCTACACCTTC. Variable domain in full (rest from reference TRBV2 and TRBJ1-2): EPEVTQTPSHQVTQMGQEVILRCVPISNHLYFYWYRQILGQKVEFLVSFYNNEISEKSEIFDDQFSVERPDGSNFTLKIRSTKLEDSAMYFCASSQGLDYGYTFGSGTRLTVV.

This chain uses TRBV24-1 with TRBJ2-3; 16 bases line up with TRBD2. Germline assignment: CDR1 KGHDR and CDR2 SFDVKD. This CDR3 region has 16 residues. The V segment lost 7 bases and the J segment 1 base; nucleotides outside the gene matches: 1. The CDR3 DNA follows: TGTGCCACCAGGGGACTAGCGGGGGGGGGCACAGATACGCAGTATTTT. The encoded protein is CATRGLAGGGTDTQYF.

This clone has just one count. The chain has TRBV15 and TRBJ1-4, with 8 bases identical to TRBD1. The CDR3 has 15 residues. CDR1 is LNHNV, CDR2 YYDKDF, per germline (reference sequence). V lost 1 base to trimming and J lost 8 bases; unmatched junction nucleotides: 6. The CDR3 DNA follows: TGTGCCACCAGCAGAGCCGACAGGGGTCTAGAAAAACTGTTTTTT. Translation gives CATSRADRGLEKLFF.